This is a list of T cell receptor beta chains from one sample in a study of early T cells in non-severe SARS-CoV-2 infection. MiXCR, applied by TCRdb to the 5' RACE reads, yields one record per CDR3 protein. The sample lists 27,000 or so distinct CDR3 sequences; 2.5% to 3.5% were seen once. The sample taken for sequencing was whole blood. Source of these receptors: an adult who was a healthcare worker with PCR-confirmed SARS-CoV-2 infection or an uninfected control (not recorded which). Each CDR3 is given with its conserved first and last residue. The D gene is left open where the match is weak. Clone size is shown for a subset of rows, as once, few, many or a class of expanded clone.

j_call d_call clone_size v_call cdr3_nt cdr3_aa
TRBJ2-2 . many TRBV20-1 TGCAGTGCTAGAGATGAGGGGAGGAACACCGGGGAGCTGTTTTTT CSARDEGRNTGELFF
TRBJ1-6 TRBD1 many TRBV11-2 TGTGCCAGCAGCCGACAGGGGGATAATTCACCCCTCCACTTT CASSRQGDNSPLHF
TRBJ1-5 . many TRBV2 TGTGCCAGCACCGGGACTGCCTTCAATCAGCCCCAGCATTTT CASTGTAFNQPQHF
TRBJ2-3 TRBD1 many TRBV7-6 TGTGCCAGCAGCAAGCAGTCCCGGACAGGGGCCACAGATACGCAGTATTTT CASSKQSRTGATDTQYF
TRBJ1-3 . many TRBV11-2 TGTGCCAGCAGCCCAGACAGGGGAAACACCATATATTTT CASSPDRGNTIYF
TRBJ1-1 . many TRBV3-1 TGTGCCAGCAGCCAACGGGGCGCGGGGGCTGAAGCTTTCTTT CASSQRGAGAEAFF
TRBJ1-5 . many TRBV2 TGTGCCAGCAGACCGGCCGTAGGGAATCAGCCCCAGCATTTT CASRPAVGNQPQHF
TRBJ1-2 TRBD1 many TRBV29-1 TGCAGCGTTGCCTTCTTGCAGGGGGCGAGATCCACCTTC CSVAFLQGARSTF
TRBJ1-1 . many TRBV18 TGTGCCAGCTCATACCCAGGGAACACTGAAGCTTTCTTT CASSYPGNTEAFF
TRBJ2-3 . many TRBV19 TGTGCCAGTAGTTCGCGGCGAAACACAGATACGCAGTATTTT CASSSRRNTDTQYF
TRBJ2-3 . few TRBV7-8 TGTGCCAGCAGCCCGAGCGCGAGCACAGATACGCAGTATTTT CASSPSASTDTQYF
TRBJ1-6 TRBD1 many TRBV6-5 TGTGCCAGCAGCGGACGGGACAGGGGCTGGAATTCACCCCTCCACTTT CASSGRDRGWNSPLHF
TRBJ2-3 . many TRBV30 TGTGCCTGGAGCCAGGGCACAGATACGCAGTATTTT CAWSQGTDTQYF
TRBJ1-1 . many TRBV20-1 TGCAGTGAGGGGGTATACGAAGCTTTCTTT CSEGVYEAFF
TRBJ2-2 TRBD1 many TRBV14 TGTGCCAGCAGCCCCACCTCGGACAGGGGCAACACCGGGGAGCTGTTTTTT CASSPTSDRGNTGELFF
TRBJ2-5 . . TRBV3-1 TGTGCCAGCAGCCAAGTCAGGGGGACCCAGTACTTC CASSQVRGTQYF
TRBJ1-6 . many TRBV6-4 TGTGCCAGCAGAGACAGTAATCATAATTCACCCCTCCACTTT CASRDSNHNSPLHF